The clone carrying this T cell receptor (beta chain) has a count of ten or more. There were TCR beta CDR3 regions amplified from RNA transcripts. The HTBI primer set was used in a first-round RT-PCR of the TCR CDR3. One entry per CDR3 protein results from TCRdb running MiXCR on the multiplex PCR reads. The repertoire holds 700,000 or so distinct CDR3 sequences, about 15% seen once, with about an eighth in the top ten. The CDR3 runs 15 residues. Between the trimmed V and J ends, which lost 3 bases and 4 bases, there was a span of 14 bases. From germline, CDR1 is MDHEN and CDR2 SYDVKM. Subjects with ophthalmopathy showed a Clinical Activity Score no lower than 3, a NOSPECS grade no lower than 4, and a duration shorter than 3 months. Researchers barred patients who had uncontrolled infection, other autoimmune disease, pregnancy or lactation. This entry comes from a study of T cells in Graves' hyperthyroidism and ophthalmopathy.

The V and J genes are TRBV28 and TRBJ2-3; D unclear. Sequencing used blood. This receptor was identified in a woman in her fifties or sixties with Graves' ophthalmopathy. CDR3 bases: TGTGCCAGCAGTTTCCGCGCCTTAGCTGCAGATACGCAGTATTTT. It yields the protein CASSFRALAADTQYF.